The rows below give T cell receptor beta chains drawn from one sample of a study of blood T cell repertoires in COVID-19. Assay used: immunoSEQ multiplex PCR; TCRdb lists only in-frame clones, some missing. The sample has some 150,000 clones; approximately 80% are singletons. Sequencing was carried out using peripheral blood. Receptors were obtained from a woman between 45 and 60 years old with acute or convalescent COVID-19. Both conserved end residues are part of each CDR3. D genes are given only for firm matches. The listing skips clone size in some rows; elsewhere it reads once, few, many or a size class.

cdr3_length j_call v_call clone_size d_call cdr3_nt cdr3_aa
14 TRBJ1-1 TRBV7-2 NA TRBD1 TGTGCCAGCAGCTCACGGACAGGGGGCACTGAAGCTTTCTTT CASSSRTGGTEAFF
15 TRBJ2-1 TRBV4-3 NA NA TGCGCCAGCAGCCAAGAGCCGGGACTGCAAAATGAGCAGTTCTTC CASSQEPGLQNEQFF
14 TRBJ2-2 TRBV5-4 NA NA TGTGCCAGCACGTCATATACTGAAACCGGGGAGCTGTTTTTT CASTSYTETGELFF
19 TRBJ1-2 TRBV11-2 NA TRBD1 TGTGCCAGCAGCCGCACAATCTCCGGGACAGGGGGCGTAGGGTATGGCTACACCTTC CASSRTISGTGGVGYGYTF
14 TRBJ1-3 TRBV5-1 NA NA TGCGCCAGCAGGGACAGAGTATCTGGAAACACCATATATTTT CASRDRVSGNTIYF
15 TRBJ2-6 TRBV7-6 NA NA TGTGCCAGCAGCTTAGGGGGTATAGAGGGGGACGTCCTGACTTTC CASSLGGIEGDVLTF
13 TRBJ1-6 TRBV29-1 NA TRBD1 TGCAGCGTAGACCCAGGGGGAGGTTCACCCCTCCACTTT CSVDPGGGSPLHF
13 TRBJ1-3 TRBV6-5 NA NA TGTGCCAGTGTGGACAGCTTCGGAAACACCATATATTTT CASVDSFGNTIYF
17 TRBJ1-4 TRBV5-1 NA TRBD1 TGCGCCAGCAGTCATACAGGGGGCGCGCCCCTTAATGAAAAACTGTTTTTT CASSHTGGAPLNEKLFF
16 TRBJ2-5 TRBV5-1 NA TRBD2 TGCGCCAGCAGCTCGCCCGGGACTAGAGAGCAAGAGACCCAGTACTTC CASSSPGTREQETQYF
16 TRBJ2-3 TRBV11-2 NA NA TGTGCCAGCAGCCAGAACGGACAGATAAGCACAGATACGCAGTATTTT CASSQNGQISTDTQYF
13 TRBJ2-5 TRBV19 NA TRBD1 TGTGCCAGTAGTATGAGGGGGCTGGAGACCCAGTACTTC CASSMRGLETQYF
16 TRBJ2-3 TRBV2 NA NA TGTGCCAGCAGTGCTTTCGGAACTAGCCAACGAGATACGCAGTATTTT CASSAFGTSQRDTQYF
14 TRBJ1-6 TRBV12-5 NA TRBD1 TGTGCTAGTGCTAATCAGGGGGCAGGTTCACCCCTCCACTTT CASANQGAGSPLHF
15 TRBJ2-2 TRBV5-1 NA NA TGCGCCAGCCGACTTGGAGCGGCGAACACCGGGGAGCTGTTTTTT CASRLGAANTGELFF
14 TRBJ1-2 TRBV10-3 NA TRBD1 TGTGCCATCAGTGAAGGTGGGACAGGGGGCGGCTACACCTTC CAISEGGTGGGYTF
12 TRBJ1-4 TRBV29-1 NA TRBD1 TGCAGCGTGGGACAGATAAATGAAAAACTGTTTTTT CSVGQINEKLFF
15 TRBJ2-1 TRBV4-1 NA TRBD2 TGCGCCAGCAGCCTTAGCGGGAGGGCTGGAAATGAGCAGTTCTTC CASSLSGRAGNEQFF
18 TRBJ2-1 TRBV4-3 NA TRBD2 TGCGCCAGCAGCCAAGATGGGGCGGGGGGCATCTCCTACAATGAGCAGTTCTTC CASSQDGAGGISYNEQFF
15 TRBJ2-3 TRBV18 NA NA TGTGCCAGCTCGGGGGCTGGATTGGCCACAGATACGCAGTATTTT CASSGAGLATDTQYF
11 TRBJ1-1 TRBV7-8 NA NA TGTGCCAGCAGCCCCAGGGGTGAAGCTTTCTTT CASSPRGEAFF
14 TRBJ1-1 TRBV7-9 NA TRBD1 TGTGCCAGCAGCCCCGAGGCAGGGGGCACTGAAGCTTTCTTT CASSPEAGGTEAFF
17 TRBJ2-5 TRBV19 NA TRBD2 TGTGCCAGTAGTATTTTAGGTAGCGGGTGGCGCCAAGAGACCCAGTACTTC CASSILGSGWRQETQYF
18 TRBJ1-2 TRBV7-3 NA NA TGTGCCAGCAGCTCCCCCCGGCCAGGGTTACCCGATAACTATGGCTACACCTTC CASSSPRPGLPDNYGYTF
14 TRBJ1-1 TRBV7-2 NA NA TGTGCCAGCAGCCTCCAGGGAAAGGGGACTGAAGCTTTCTTT CASSLQGKGTEAFF
15 TRBJ2-1 TRBV28 NA TRBD2 TGTGCCAGCAGCCTTAGCGGGAGGATCGATAATGAGCAGTTCTTC CASSLSGRIDNEQFF
15 TRBJ1-4 TRBV6-1 NA NA TGTGCCAGCAGTGAATGGTCCGTACAGAATGAAAAACTGTTTTTT CASSEWSVQNEKLFF
15 TRBJ2-5 TRBV2 NA TRBD2 TGTGCCAGCAGTGGGACCCCGGGACTAGGGGGGACCCAGTACTTC CASSGTPGLGGTQYF
13 TRBJ2-5 TRBV9 NA NA TGTGCCAGCAGCGTCGAGTCTCAAGAGACCCAGTACTTC CASSVESQETQYF
15 TRBJ2-1 TRBV6-5 NA TRBD2 TGTGCCAGCAGTAGTATAGCGGGAGTACGTAATGAGCAGTTCTTC CASSSIAGVRNEQFF
14 TRBJ2-7 TRBV28 NA TRBD2 TGTGCCAGCAGTTTTTTCTTAGCGGGGGGCGAGCAGTACTTC CASSFFLAGGEQYF
13 TRBJ2-7 TRBV6-5 once NA TGTGCCAGCAGTAGGAGACAGGACTACGAGCAGTACTTC CASSRRQDYEQYF
17 TRBJ2-5 TRBV7-9 NA TRBD2 TGTGCCAGCAGCACGACTAGCGGGGGAACGTACCAAGAGACCCAGTACTTC CASSTTSGGTYQETQYF
14 TRBJ1-2 TRBV13 NA NA TGTGCCAGCAGCTTAGGGGTAGGGGAAGTTGGCTACACCTTC CASSLGVGEVGYTF
15 TRBJ2-1 TRBV28 NA TRBD2 TGTGCCAGCAGGACAACTAGCGGGAGGACCCTGGAGCAGTTCTTC CASRTTSGRTLEQFF
15 TRBJ2-7 TRBV28 NA TRBD1 TGTGCCAGCAGTTTCGTCTCGACAGGGGGATACGAGCAGTACTTC CASSFVSTGGYEQYF
13 TRBJ1-2 TRBV3-1/TRBV3-2 NA NA TGTGCCAGCAGCCAAGGTAGTAGCTATGGCTACACCTTC CASSQGSSYGYTF
15 TRBJ2-3 TRBV10-3 NA NA TGTGCCATCAGTGACCCAGGGTGGGTCACAGATACGCAGTATTTT CAISDPGWVTDTQYF
14 TRBJ2-1 TRBV10-3 NA NA TGTGCCATCAGTGAGTCCGGAGGGATCAATGAGCAGTTCTTC CAISESGGINEQFF
15 TRBJ1-4 TRBV7-2 NA NA TGTGCCAGCAGCCTTGGAGGGGTGACTAATGAAAAACTGTTTTTT CASSLGGVTNEKLFF
15 TRBJ2-7 TRBV5-4 NA NA TGTGCCAGCAGCCCCCCCGGACAGGGCGGGGGCGAGCAGTACTTC CASSPPGQGGGEQYF
14 TRBJ2-7 TRBV4-2 NA NA TGTGCCAGCAGCCCGGGGTTATTATATGACGAGCAGTACTTC CASSPGLLYDEQYF
16 TRBJ2-4 TRBV28 NA TRBD1 TGTGCCAGCAGTCCCTCGACAGGGGGGGGGAAAAACATTCAGTACTTC CASSPSTGGGKNIQYF
13 TRBJ2-1 TRBV27 NA TRBD1 TGTGCCAGCAGCAGGACAGGGGGAAATGAGCAGTTCTTC CASSRTGGNEQFF
15 TRBJ1-1 TRBV18 NA NA TGTGCCAGCTCGGGGGGTCGAGCTGTGAACACTGAAGCTTTCTTT CASSGGRAVNTEAFF